Listed here is a single T cell receptor (beta chain). The antigen is unknown. Clones were sequenced by immunoSEQ multiplex PCR, and TCRdb holds only the in-frame ones, with some missing. The sample lists some 790,000 clones, 72% occurring once. The data belong to a study of shared clonotypes between healthy human individuals. About the study: Donors had three CD4 naive, three CD4 memory, two CD8 naive and one CD8 memory plate apiece. Study conclusions and caveats: Sharing of clonotypes among donors was expected to vary with sequencing depth. Genetic and exposure-history diversity was limited by the few donors. Shared clonotypes across all four donors exceeded non-shared ones in generation probability.

The CDR3 is 15 residues long. V was pared by 4 bases and J by 4 bases, with 14 bases between. Germline values: CDR1 MDHEN, CDR2 SYDVKM. V and J are TRBV28 and TRBJ1-3; D gene ambiguous. Sample: memory CD4+ T cells sorted from blood. Subset meaning: CD45RA-negative fraction. The TCR sequence derives from a woman in her twenties or thirties in good health. This chain's CDR3 is CASSSNQERGNTIYF. CDR3 DNA: TGTGCCAGCAGTTCCAATCAGGAGAGGGGAAACACCATATATTTT.